This T cell receptor beta chain stems from a study of T cells after posttransplantation cyclophosphamide. Study conclusions and caveats: Later post-transplant blood repertoires were often dominated by donor CD8+ memory clones. Recipient CMV seropositivity and CMV reactivation strongly tracked TRB clonality. Blood and skin or GI T cell repertoires showed limited TRB overlap.

From germline, CDR1 is GTSNPN and CDR2 SVGIG (reference sequence). The V segment lost 2 bases and the J segment 3 bases; nucleotides outside the gene matches: 6. This CDR3 is 15 amino acids long. On the day of bone marrow donation, the related graft donor provided peripheral blood. Concerning this clone: What it binds is unknown.

This table comes from immunoSEQ multiplex PCR, and its TCRdb copy is limited to in-frame clones, with some not included. This table holds approximately 22,000 clones, almost 75% found once. This sequence originates from a woman aged 60 to 75 in good health, CMV-negative, and a related stem cell transplant donor. The genes are TRBV30 and TRBJ1-3; 8 bases line up with TRBD1. The source material was memory CD4+ T cells sorted from PBMCs. The CDR3 here is CAWSIGQGLGNTIYF. DNA of the CDR3: TGTGCCTGGAGTATTGGACAGGGCCTTGGAAACACCATATATTTT.